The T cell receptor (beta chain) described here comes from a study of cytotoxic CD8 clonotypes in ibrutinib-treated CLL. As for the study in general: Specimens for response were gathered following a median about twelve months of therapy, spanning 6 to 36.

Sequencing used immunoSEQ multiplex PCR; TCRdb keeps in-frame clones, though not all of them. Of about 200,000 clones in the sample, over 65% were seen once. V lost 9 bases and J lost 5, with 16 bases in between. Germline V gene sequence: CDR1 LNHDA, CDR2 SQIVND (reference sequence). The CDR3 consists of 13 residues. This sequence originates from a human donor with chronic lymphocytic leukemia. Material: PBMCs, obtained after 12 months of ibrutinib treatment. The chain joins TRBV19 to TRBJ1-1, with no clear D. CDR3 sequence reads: CASQGSRRTEAFF. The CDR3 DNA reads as TGTGCCAGCCAAGGTTCGCGGAGGACTGAAGCTTTCTTT. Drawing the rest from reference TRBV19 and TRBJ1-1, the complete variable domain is DGGITQSPKYLFRKEGQNVTLSCEQNLNHDAMYWYRQDPGQGLRLIYYSQIVNDFQKGDIAEGYSVSREKKESFPLTVTSAQKNPTAFYLCASQGSRRTEAFFGQGTRLTVV.